Shown below are 29 T cell receptor beta chains from a single sample sequenced in a study of PD-L1 blockade in urothelial cancer. Clones were read by immunoSEQ multiplex PCR, and TCRdb kept only the in-frame ones, dropping some. This table holds tens of thousands of clones, about 90% found once. Time point specified: peripheral blood 6 weeks after treatment start. The source was PBMCs, collected around atezolizumab (anti-PD-L1) treatment. The receptors shown here come from a man between 65 and 79 years old with urothelial cancer.

This chain links TRBV5-8 with TRBJ2-7, with 7 positions matching TRBD2. This CDR3 comprises 15 residues. The V gene's germline CDR1 is SGHTS and CDR2 YDEGEE. V lost 2 bases, J lost 3 bases, and 8 bases stayed unmatched. CDR3 nucleotides: TGTGCCAGCAGCTTTGCTGTGTCTAGCGGCTACGAGCAGTACTTC. Translating it yields CASSFAVSSGYEQYF.

The chain links TRBV5-1 to TRBJ2-7; D is perhaps TRBD2 (6 bases). The ends were cut back, 0 bases at V and 2 bases at J, with 9 bases in the middle. This CDR3 contains 14 residues. Germline V lookup: CDR1 SGHRS, CDR2 YFSETQ. CDR3 protein: CASSLDGRPYEQYF. The CDR3 DNA reads as TGCGCCAGCAGCTTGGACGGGAGACCCTACGAGCAGTACTTC.

The chain combines TRBV28 with TRBJ1-5; TRBD1 matches 7 bases. This CDR3 region has 12 residues. Germline V CDR1 and CDR2: MDHEN, SYDVKM. V was pared by 8 bases and J by 11 bases, with 9 bases of the junction left unmatched. The CDR3 coding sequence is TGTGCCAGCGAGAACAGGGGACGGACCCAGCATTTT. Translation: CASENRGRTQHF.

The rearrangement uses TRBV11-2 and TRBJ2-7, with 8 positions matching TRBD2. The CDR3 sequence is 13 residues long. V was clipped by 6 bases and J by 5 bases; unmatched bases: 6. The V gene's germline CDR1 is SGHAT and CDR2 FQNNGV. The CDR3 coding sequence is TGTGCCAGCAGACCCGGGGGGGGCAACGAGCAGTACTTC. Amino acid sequence: CASRPGGGNEQYF. The full variable domain, completed using reference TRBV11-2 and TRBJ2-7, is EAGVAQSPRYKIIEKRQSVAFWCNPISGHATLYWYQQILGQGPKLLIQFQNNGVVDDSQLPKDRFSAERLKGVDSTLKIQPAKLEDSAVYLCASRPGGGNEQYFGPGTRLTVT.

On this clone itself: The junction departs from germline at one end; a sequencing error may be responsible. The same CDR3 arises from other DNA sequences in this sample as well. The chain joins TRBV5-1 to TRBJ2-7; 9 bases line up with TRBD2. In germline, CDR1 is SGHRS, CDR2 YFSETQ. This CDR3 is built from 16 residues. The CDR3 region has the DNA TGCGCCAGCAGCTTGGAACTAGCGGGCCTCTCCTACGAACAGTACTTC. Amino acids: CASSLELAGLSYEQYF.

V gene TRBV19 combines with J gene TRBJ2-3; tentatively, D is TRBD2 (6 bases). The CDR3 covers 15 residues. V lost 2 bases, J lost 2 bases, and 11 bases lay in between. Per germline, CDR1 LNHDA and CDR2 SQIVND (reference sequence). CDR3 amino acids: CASSIPGSTTDTQYF. The CDR3 DNA reads TGTGCCAGTAGTATACCCGGGAGTACCACAGATACGCAGTATTTT.

In its sample, this clone was seen a few times. The V gene is TRBV18, the J gene TRBJ1-3, with D maybe TRBD1 (6 bases). The length of the CDR3 is 17 residues. V lost 3 bases to trimming and J lost 4 bases, with 19 bases between them. Per germline, CDR1 KGHSH and CDR2 LQKENI. CDR3 nucleotides: TGTGCCAGCTCACCTCGACCGGGACAAGGACAGGGAAACACCATATATTTT. Translated: CASSPRPGQGQGNTIYF.

The chain uses TRBV11-2 and TRBJ2-2; D not certain. Per germline, CDR1 SGHAT and CDR2 FQNNGV. Trimming stripped 5 bases from V and 6 bases from J, with 16 bases between. The CDR3 sequence is 15 residues long. CDR3 loop: CASSRNPMGPGELFF. Written as DNA, the CDR3 is TGTGCCAGCAGCCGCAACCCGATGGGCCCCGGGGAGCTGTTTTTT.

V is TRBV5-4 and J is TRBJ2-7, with 8 bases matching TRBD1. V dropped 3 bases and J dropped 2; count of bases not matched to a gene: 4. CDR1 is SGHNT and CDR2 is YYREEE in the germline V gene (reference sequence). This CDR3 contains 14 residues. CDR3 DNA sequence: TGTGCCAGCAGCTCGGGGACAGGCCCCTACGAGCAGTACTTC. Its translation: CASSSGTGPYEQYF.

The gene calls are TRBV11-3 and TRBJ1-1, with TRBD1 matching over 7 bases. The CDR3 length is 16 residues. With V trimmed by 5 bases and J by 6 bases, 15 bases remained unmatched. From germline, CDR1 is SGHNT and CDR2 YENEEA. The CDR3 protein is CASSPRDRDSRPEAFF. CDR3 DNA sequence: TGTGCCAGCAGCCCGAGAGACCGGGACAGCCGTCCTGAAGCTTTCTTT.

CDR3 region: CASSGEGSSYNEQFF. In nucleotides, the CDR3 is TGTGCCAGCAGTGGGGAAGGGAGCTCCTACAATGAGCAGTTCTTC. The rearrangement uses TRBV2 and TRBJ2-1, with a possible D match to TRBD2 (5 bases). The V gene lost 4 bases and the J gene lost 0 bases, with 10 bases spanning the gap. This CDR3 region has 15 residues. Germline V gene lookup returns CDR1 SNHLY and CDR2 FYNNEI.

This chain joins TRBV19 and TRBJ1-2; D is uncertain. The CDR3 runs to 13 residues. Trimming shortened V by 3 bases and J by 6 bases, and 11 bases separated the two germline ends. Germline V gene lookup returns CDR1 LNHDA and CDR2 SQIVND (reference sequence). CDR3 region: CASSIRQADGYTF. The CDR3 DNA is TGTGCCAGTAGTATTCGTCAGGCCGATGGCTACACCTTC. Combining the CDR3 with reference TRBV19 and TRBJ1-2 gives the whole variable domain DGGITQSPKYLFRKEGQNVTLSCEQNLNHDAMYWYRQDPGQGLRLIYYSQIVNDFQKGDIAEGYSVSREKKESFPLTVTSAQKNPTAFYLCASSIRQADGYTFGSGTRLTVV.

The chain employs TRBV27 and TRBJ2-2, with D tentatively TRBD2 (5 bases). Trimming cost V 6 bases and J 6 bases, with 14 bases left between them. Germline assignment: CDR1 MNHEY and CDR2 SMNVEV (reference sequence). The CDR3 consists of 14 residues. The CDR3 sequence: CASRIGLAAGELFF. In nucleotides, the CDR3 is TGTGCCAGCAGGATAGGGCTAGCCGCCGGGGAGCTGTTTTTT.

V is TRBV27 and J is TRBJ2-1; D remains unclear. The CDR3 is 14 residues long. The germline V and J ends were trimmed by 0 bases and 12 bases, with 15 bases remaining between them. Per the germline V gene, CDR1 is MNHEY and CDR2 is SMNVEV (reference sequence). CDR3 protein: CASSLSAGSPGQFF. Here the CDR3 DNA reads TGTGCCAGCAGTTTATCCGCCGGATCCCCGGGGCAGTTCTTC.

The DNA for the CDR3 is TGTGCCAGCTCCTTCCGACAGGGAAGTCAGCCCCAGCATTTT. It translates to CASSFRQGSQPQHF. The chain uses TRBV18 and TRBJ1-5; 7 bases are shared with TRBD1. V was pared by 6 bases and J by 6 bases, with 8 bases of the junction left unmatched. The germline CDR1 and CDR2 sequences are KGHSH and LQKENI. This CDR3 is 14 amino acids long.

The chain joins TRBV19 to TRBJ1-3, with D unclear. The length of the CDR3 is 12 residues. V shed 9 bases and J shed 0 bases, with 6 bases lying between them. From germline, CDR1 is LNHDA and CDR2 SQIVND (reference sequence). CDR3 bases: TGTGCCAGCAGGTCCTCTGGAAACACCATATATTTT. Encoded protein: CASRSSGNTIYF.

The V and J genes are TRBV28 and TRBJ1-2; 9 nucleotides line up with TRBD1. The CDR3 totals 16 residues. After removal of 3 bases from V and 10 bases from J, the junction contained 15 bases not matched to a gene. Germline assignment: CDR1 MDHEN and CDR2 SYDVKM. CDR3 in amino acids: CASSFLDRGRNKDYTF. The CDR3 DNA reads as TGTGCCAGCAGTTTTTTGGACAGGGGAAGGAATAAGGACTACACCTTC.

This clone was counted a few times. J is TRBJ2-7 and V is TRBV14; 8 bases are a match to TRBD1. V lost 3 bases and J lost 6; bases outside the gene matches: 4. The CDR3 contains 13 residues. CDR1 is SGHDN and CDR2 is FVKESK in the germline V gene. The CDR3 nucleotides read TGTGCCAGCAGCCAGATAACAGGGGGCGAGCAGTACTTC. It codes for CASSQITGGEQYF.

V usage is TRBV19 and J usage is TRBJ1-3; a possible D gene is TRBD1 (5 bases). V lost 6 bases and J lost 10, with 13 bases in between. From germline, CDR1 is LNHDA and CDR2 SQIVND (reference sequence). This CDR3 is built from 12 residues. CDR3: CASRDTGQTIYF. The CDR3 coding sequence is TGTGCCAGTAGGGACACCGGCCAGACCATATATTTT.

This chain connects TRBV7-9 to TRBJ1-2, with D unclear. The CDR3 contains 13 residues. From germline, CDR1 is SEHNR and CDR2 FQNEAQ (reference sequence). Trimming removed 4 bases from V and 8 bases from J, with 14 bases in between. In DNA, the CDR3 is TGTGCCAGCAGCTCAGGTCTAGCACGAGGCTACACCTTC. Residues: CASSSGLARGYTF.

This rearrangement joins TRBV11-2 to TRBJ1-3, with unresolved D. The V end was cut by 4 bases, the J end by 2 bases, with 12 bases between. The CDR3 contains 15 residues. Germline V gives CDR1 SGHAT, CDR2 FQNNGV. The CDR3 sequence is CASSSVDLAGNTIYF. The CDR3 DNA is TGTGCCAGCAGCTCGGTTGACTTGGCTGGAAACACCATATATTTT. The full variable domain, its missing parts supplied by reference TRBV11-2 and TRBJ1-3, is EAGVAQSPRYKIIEKRQSVAFWCNPISGHATLYWYQQILGQGPKLLIQFQNNGVVDDSQLPKDRFSAERLKGVDSTLKIQPAKLEDSAVYLCASSSVDLAGNTIYFGEGSWLTVV.

The chain has TRBV28 and TRBJ2-1; TRBD2 agrees at 7 bases. Germline CDR1 reads MDHEN; CDR2 reads SYDVKM. The CDR3 runs 14 residues. After removal of 5 bases from V and 7 bases from J, the junction contained 8 bases not matched to a gene. CDR3 residues: CASSLPGGSNEQFF. CDR3 bases: TGTGCCAGCAGTCTGCCGGGAGGCAGTAATGAGCAGTTCTTC.

This chain links TRBV2 with TRBJ2-5; D might be TRBD2 (6 bases). The germline gives CDR1 SNHLY, CDR2 FYNNEI. The CDR3 length is 15 residues. Trimming took 5 bases from V and 2 from J, leaving 15 bases between them. CDR3 sequence: CASSFFGSDQETQYF. Here the CDR3 DNA reads TGTGCCAGCAGTTTTTTCGGGAGCGATCAAGAGACCCAGTACTTC.

The gene calls are TRBV7-8 and TRBJ2-5; 8 bases agree with TRBD2. CDR3 length: 13 amino acids. Trimming took 6 bases from V and 1 from J; bases not matched to a gene: 1. The germline V gene has CDR1 SGHVS and CDR2 FQNEAQ. The CDR3 region is CASRTSGQETQYF. The DNA for the CDR3 is TGTGCCAGCAGAACTAGCGGCCAAGAGACCCAGTACTTC.

This clone was observed once. The chain links TRBV29-1 to TRBJ2-7, with TRBD1 identical over 11 bases. V dropped 7 bases and J dropped 6; count of bases not matched to a gene: 8. Germline V lookup: CDR1 SQVTM, CDR2 ANQGSEA. This CDR3 has 13 residues. This CDR3 is CSGGQGGVGEQYF. The CDR3 nucleotides are TGCAGCGGGGGACAGGGGGGCGTTGGCGAGCAGTACTTC.

This chain connects TRBV5-4 to TRBJ2-2; 8 nucleotides agree with TRBD2. The V gene end was trimmed by 2 bases and the J gene end by 2 bases; junction bases not matched to a gene: 2. The CDR3 extends over 15 amino acids. The germline gives CDR1 SGHNT, CDR2 YYREEE (reference sequence). CDR3 DNA sequence: TGTGCCAGCAGCTTCGGGACTAGTAACACCGGGGAGCTGTTTTTT. Residues: CASSFGTSNTGELFF.

CDR3 nucleotides: TGTGCCAGCAGCGGGGGACTAGCGGGAGTATTAGATACGCAGTATTTT. Translating it yields CASSGGLAGVLDTQYF. The chain employs TRBV9 and TRBJ2-3, with 14 bases aligning to TRBD2. V lost 3 bases and J lost 5; bases outside the gene matches: 5. The germline CDR1 and CDR2 sequences are SGDLS and YYNGEE. This CDR3 has 16 amino acids.

This clone has just one count. The genes are TRBV2 and TRBJ2-1, with D tentatively TRBD2 (6 bases). Germline-derived CDR1 and CDR2 are SNHLY and FYNNEI. The CDR3 spans 15 residues. Deletions cut 3 bases from V and 2 bases from J, with 11 bases between. CDR3 sequence reads: CASSEGRGAYNEQFF. The CDR3 coding sequence is TGTGCCAGCAGTGAGGGGCGGGGCGCCTACAATGAGCAGTTCTTC.

V usage is TRBV28 and J usage is TRBJ2-1; 8 nucleotides match TRBD2. The CDR3 has 15 residues. The germline V gene has CDR1 MDHEN and CDR2 SYDVKM. Trimming removed 8 bases from V and 6 bases from J; junction bases left unmatched: 12. CDR3 loop: CASEVAGRLPNEQFF. The DNA for the CDR3 is TGTGCCAGCGAAGTAGCGGGGAGACTCCCCAATGAGCAGTTCTTC. Filled out from reference TRBV28 and TRBJ2-1, the complete variable domain reads DVKVTQSSRYLVKRTGEKVFLECVQDMDHENMFWYRQDPGLGLRLIYFSYDVKMKEKGDIPEGYSVSREKKERFSLILESASTNQTSMYLCASEVAGRLPNEQFFGPGTRLTVL.